The 24 T cell receptor beta chains given below trace back to one sample, sequenced in a study of blood T cell repertoires in COVID-19. The data were produced by immunoSEQ multiplex PCR, yet TCRdb's version contains in-frame clones alone and is incomplete. The sample consists of about 120,000 clones, around nine tenths of them appearing once. The specimen sequenced was peripheral blood. These receptors all come from a woman between 45 and 65 years old with acute or convalescent COVID-19.

The J gene is TRBJ1-5, the V gene TRBV6-5; D is unresolved. V lost 6 bases, J lost 2 bases, and 14 bases lay in between. The germline gives CDR1 MNHEY, CDR2 SVGAGI. The CDR3 loop spans 15 amino acids. This CDR3 reads CASSGSDGGNQPQHF. Written as DNA, the CDR3 is TGTGCCAGCAGCGGCTCGGACGGGGGCAATCAGCCCCAGCATTTT.

The chain uses TRBV6-5 and TRBJ1-5; TRBD1 matches at 7 bases. The CDR3 consists of 13 residues. V trimming: 11 bases; J trimming: 2 bases; junction bases outside the gene matches: 6. The germline V gene has CDR1 MNHEY and CDR2 SVGAGI. This CDR3 reads CAGNTGGNQPQHF. In nucleotides, the CDR3 is TGTGCCGGGAATACAGGGGGCAATCAGCCCCAGCATTTT.

The chain links TRBV4-3 to TRBJ1-1; possible D gene TRBD1, 6 bases. The CDR3 is made up of 14 amino acids. Trimming pared 2 bases from V and 2 bases from J, leaving 9 bases between. The V gene's germline CDR1 is LGHNA and CDR2 YSLEER. The CDR3 loop is CASSQTGTNTEAFF. CDR3 bases: TGCGCCAGCAGCCAAACAGGGACAAACACTGAAGCTTTCTTT.

The chain combines TRBV20-1 with TRBJ2-7; D is ambiguous. V lost 3 bases and J lost 3, with 9 bases in between. Germline CDR1 and CDR2: DFQATT and SNEGSKA (reference sequence). The CDR3 length is 12 residues. The CDR3 region has the DNA TGCAGTGCTAGTTTAGCCGTCTACGAGCAGTACTTC. It yields the protein CSASLAVYEQYF.

The rearrangement links TRBV6-6 to TRBJ1-6; 8 nucleotides align to TRBD1. The J segment lost 8 bases and the V segment lost 5 bases, leaving 11 bases of the junction unmatched. CDR3 length equals 16 residues. Per the germline V gene, CDR1 is MNHNY and CDR2 is SVGAGI (reference sequence). The CDR3 loop is CASSPSGTGSHSPLHF. The CDR3, as DNA: TGTGCCAGCAGTCCATCCGGGACAGGTTCCCATTCACCCCTCCACTTT.

This clone was observed a handful of times. The chain combines TRBV4-3 with TRBJ1-6; 7 nucleotides align to TRBD1. CDR1 LGHNA and CDR2 YSLEER come from the germline V gene. This CDR3 spans 15 amino acids. Unmatched junction bases numbered 6, after V lost 4 bases and J lost 6 bases. Here the CDR3 reads CASSPGAGGNSPLHF. DNA of the CDR3: TGCGCCAGCAGCCCAGGGGCAGGGGGTAATTCACCCCTCCACTTT.

The V call is TRBV7-9, the J call TRBJ1-2, with TRBD1 matching 7 bases. The CDR3 loop spans 15 amino acids. CDR1 and CDR2 (germline): SEHNR, FQNEAQ (reference sequence). J lost 8 bases, V lost 3 bases, and 12 bases had no gene match. The CDR3 bases are TGTGCCAGCAGCTTTGAAGAGGGGGCTTCGAGGGGCTACACCTTC. Translated: CASSFEEGASRGYTF.

The chain joins TRBV5-1 to TRBJ1-1; D gene unclear. This CDR3 contains 19 residues. CDR1 and CDR2 from the germline V gene are SGHRS and YFSETQ. The ends were cut back, 2 bases at V and 0 bases at J, with 23 bases in the middle. The chain's CDR3 is CASSFKMLGSGKMNTEAFF. CDR3 bases: TGCGCCAGCAGCTTCAAGATGTTGGGGAGCGGTAAAATGAACACTGAAGCTTTCTTT. The variable domain in full, completed from reference TRBV5-1 and TRBJ1-1, reads KAGVTQTPRYLIKTRGQQVTLSCSPISGHRSVSWYQQTPGQGLQFLFEYFSETQRNKGNFPGRFSGRQFSNSRSEMNVSTLELGDSALYLCASSFKMLGSGKMNTEAFFGQGTRLTVV.

This clone was detected only a few times. The V and J genes are TRBV5-8 and TRBJ1-1; tentative D call: TRBD1 (5 bases). V lost 2 bases and J lost 5, with 10 bases in between. CDR3 length equals 13 residues. CDR1 is SGHTS and CDR2 is YDEGEE in the germline V gene. CDR3 nucleotide sequence: TGTGCCAGCAGCTTAAGGGGCGGAACTGAAGCTTTCTTT. Protein sequence: CASSLRGGTEAFF. The full variable domain, in which reference TRBV5-8 and TRBJ1-1 provide the parts outside the CDR3, is EAGVTQSPTHLIKTRGQQATLRCSPISGHTSVYWYQQALGLGLQFLLWYDEGEERNRGNFPPRFSGRQFPNYSSELNVNALELEDSALYLCASSLRGGTEAFFGQGTRLTVV.

The J gene is TRBJ1-1, the V gene TRBV18, with 7 bases identical to TRBD1. The CDR3 spans 16 residues. Germline V gives CDR1 KGHSH, CDR2 LQKENI. The ends lost 4 bases at V and 4 bases at J; junction bases unmatched: 12. The CDR3 loop reads CASSQWETGYSTEAFF. The CDR3 DNA reads as TGTGCCAGCTCACAATGGGAGACAGGGTATTCCACTGAAGCTTTCTTT.

The rearrangement links TRBV11-2 to TRBJ1-1; unclear D gene. The CDR3 spans 15 residues. Germline loops: CDR1 SGHAT, CDR2 FQNNGV. Trimming left V 5 bases short and J 4 bases short, with 17 bases between. The CDR3 region is CASSGREGWATEAFF. The CDR3 bases are TGTGCCAGCAGCGGTAGGGAGGGTTGGGCCACTGAAGCTTTCTTT.

The gene calls are TRBV10-3 and TRBJ1-5; D unresolved. There are 16 residues in the CDR3. Germline-derived CDR1 and CDR2 are ENHRY and SYGVKD. The V and J ends lost 0 bases and 7 bases respectively, with 16 bases between them. Written as DNA, the CDR3 is TGTGCCATCAGTGAGTCGGAGTTTGGCAACGGGCAGCCCCAGCATTTT. This gives the protein CAISESEFGNGQPQHF.

This clone has just one count. This chain joins TRBV5-1 and TRBJ2-1, with TRBD2 identical over 10 bases. There are 15 residues in the CDR3. CDR1 and CDR2 from the germline V gene are SGHRS and YFSETQ. V lost 0 bases to trimming and J lost 6 bases; unmatched junction nucleotides: 3. CDR3 region: CASSLGLAGANEQFF. The CDR3 DNA reads as TGCGCCAGCAGCTTGGGTCTAGCGGGGGCCAATGAGCAGTTCTTC. Full variable domain (rest looked up from reference TRBV5-1 and TRBJ2-1): KAGVTQTPRYLIKTRGQQVTLSCSPISGHRSVSWYQQTPGQGLQFLFEYFSETQRNKGNFPGRFSGRQFSNSRSEMNVSTLELGDSALYLCASSLGLAGANEQFFGPGTRLTVL.

The genes are TRBV7-3 and TRBJ1-1; no clear D gene. The germline V gene encodes CDR1 SGHTA and CDR2 FQGTGA. CDR3 size: 13 residues. Between the trimmed V and J ends, which lost 4 bases and 1 base, there was a span of 7 bases. The CDR3 protein is CASSSQENTEAFF. CDR3 DNA sequence: TGTGCCAGCAGCTCCCAGGAGAACACTGAAGCTTTCTTT.

On this clone: This sample also contains other DNA sequences that code for the same CDR3. This rearrangement joins TRBV4-3 to TRBJ2-3; tentative D call: TRBD2 (5 bases). The CDR3 extends over 16 amino acids. Per the germline V gene, CDR1 is LGHNA and CDR2 is YSLEER. V shed 1 base and J shed 0 bases, with 11 bases lying between them. This CDR3 reads CASSQGSRGSTDTQYF. CDR3 DNA sequence: TGCGCCAGCAGCCAAGGGTCCCGGGGAAGCACAGATACGCAGTATTTT.

V and J are TRBV2 and TRBJ1-1, with TRBD1 identical over 7 bases. Germline V gives CDR1 SNHLY, CDR2 FYNNEI. There are 13 residues in the CDR3. V gave up 6 bases and J gave up 10 bases; unmatched junction bases: 11. The DNA for the CDR3 is TGTGCCAGCAGAGAAAGGGACAGATTCGGAGCTTTCTTT. As protein: CASRERDRFGAFF.

The rearrangement uses TRBV19 and TRBJ1-2; no clear D gene. Per the germline V gene, CDR1 is LNHDA and CDR2 is SQIVND (reference sequence). This CDR3 comprises 15 residues. Trimming took 6 bases from V and 3 from J, leaving 17 bases between them. The CDR3 DNA reads as TGTGCCAGTAGCCCCAATGGAGGCTTCGACTATGGCTACACCTTC. Its translation: CASSPNGGFDYGYTF.

The V and J genes are TRBV29-1 and TRBJ1-2, with a weak D call TRBD1 (6 bases). The ends were cut back, 7 bases at V and 6 bases at J, with 12 bases in the middle. The CDR3 is 11 amino acids. CDR1 and CDR2 from the germline V gene are SQVTM and ANQGSEA. CDR3 sequence (DNA): TGCAGCGGAGGACAGTTTGATGGCTACACCTTC. Translating gives CSGGQFDGYTF.

The chain joins TRBV10-2 to TRBJ2-7; weak D call: TRBD1 (6 bases). The CDR3 contains 14 residues. Germline CDR1 reads WSHSY; CDR2 reads SAAADI. V lost 5 bases and J 3 bases, leaving 14 bases between the germline ends. Written as DNA, the CDR3 is TGCGCCAGCAGTATCTCAACAGGGATCTACGAGCAGTACTTC. Translating gives CASSISTGIYEQYF.

The genes are TRBV19 and TRBJ2-1; 11 bases are shared with TRBD2. Germline loops: CDR1 LNHDA, CDR2 SQIVND (reference sequence). CDR3 length: 16 amino acids. With 6 bases clipped from V and 4 bases from J, the junction kept 8 bases outside the gene matches. Here the CDR3 reads CASRTSSGGPYNEQFF. CDR3 nucleotide sequence: TGTGCCAGTAGGACCTCTAGCGGGGGGCCTTACAATGAGCAGTTCTTC.

The chain joins TRBV6-6 to TRBJ2-7; D is undetermined. Germline V lookup: CDR1 MNHNY, CDR2 SVGAGI (reference sequence). V shed 5 bases and J shed 3 bases, with 8 bases lying between them. This CDR3 is 12 amino acids long. CDR3 region: CASSATDYEQYF. As DNA, the CDR3 is TGTGCCAGCAGTGCCACAGACTACGAGCAGTACTTC.

The gene calls are TRBV18 and TRBJ2-7, with TRBD1 matching 8 bases. CDR1 is KGHSH and CDR2 is LQKENI in the germline V gene. The CDR3 consists of 14 residues. With V trimmed by 3 bases and J by 6 bases, 7 bases remained unmatched. Here the CDR3 DNA reads TGTGCCAGCTCACCCTCGGACAGGGAAGGCGAGCAGTACTTC. Protein product: CASSPSDREGEQYF.

The chain recombines TRBV18 with TRBJ1-3; D uncertain. This CDR3 contains 13 residues. Germline V gene data show CDR1 as KGHSH and CDR2 as LQKENI. With 3 bases removed from V and 3 bases from J, the gap between germline ends came to 6 bases. CDR3: CASSPTGGNTIYF. Written as DNA, the CDR3 is TGTGCCAGCTCACCTACGGGTGGAAACACCATATATTTT. The full variable domain, its missing parts supplied by reference TRBV18 and TRBJ1-3, is NAGVMQNPRHLVRRRGQEARLRCSPMKGHSHVYWYRQLPEEGLKFMVYLQKENIIDESGMPKERFSAEFPKEGPSILRIQQVVRGDSAAYFCASSPTGGNTIYFGEGSWLTVV.

The chain links TRBV11-2 to TRBJ2-7; D not resolved. V lost 2 bases and J 6 bases, leaving 14 bases between the germline ends. There are 14 residues in the CDR3. Per the germline V gene, CDR1 is SGHAT and CDR2 is FQNNGV. The chain's CDR3 is CASSLIGMSVEQYF. In nucleotides, the CDR3 is TGTGCCAGCAGCTTAATCGGTATGAGTGTCGAGCAGTACTTC.